The sequence of this TCR beta chain was determined in a study of blood T cell repertoires in COVID-19. About the research overall: The United States, Italy and Spain provided the acute and convalescent COVID-19 samples.

The length of the CDR3 is 14 residues. V lost 4 bases to trimming and J lost 5 bases, with 14 bases between them. CDR1 and CDR2 from the germline V gene are MGHRA and YSYEKL. Sequenced by immunoSEQ multiplex PCR; TCRdb stores in-frame clones only, minus some. The sample carries approximately 180,000 clones, around 83% recorded once. Sequencing was done on a sample of PBMCs or T cells enriched from blood (not recorded which). The receptor's source is a man aged 45-60 years who had recovered from COVID-19. The chain recombines TRBV4-1 with TRBJ2-5; tentative D call: TRBD1 (6 bases). DNA for the CDR3: TGCGCCAGCAGCCGGGCCAGGGGATCGGAGACCCAGTACTTC. It codes for CASSRARGSETQYF.